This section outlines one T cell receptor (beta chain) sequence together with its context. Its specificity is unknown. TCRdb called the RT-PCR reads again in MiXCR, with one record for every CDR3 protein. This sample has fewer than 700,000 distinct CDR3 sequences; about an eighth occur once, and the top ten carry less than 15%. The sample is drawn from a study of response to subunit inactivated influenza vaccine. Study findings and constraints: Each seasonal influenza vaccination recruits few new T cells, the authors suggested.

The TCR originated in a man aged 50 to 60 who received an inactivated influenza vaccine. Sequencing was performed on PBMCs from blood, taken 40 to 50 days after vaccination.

CDR3 coding DNA: TGTGCCAGAAGACTCCCCGCGACAGACCCATCCTACGAGCAGTACTTC. Protein: CARRLPATDPSYEQYF. The rearrangement links TRBV25-1 to TRBJ2-7; D possibly corresponds to TRBD1 (5 bases). The CDR3 extends over 16 amino acids. Between the trimmed V and J ends, which lost 9 bases and 1 base, there was a span of 22 bases. Germline V gene lookup returns CDR1 MGHDK and CDR2 SYGVNS.